The rows below give T cell receptor beta chains drawn from one sample of a study of blood T cell repertoires in COVID-19. The method was immunoSEQ multiplex PCR; TCRdb's version includes in-frame clones alone and lacks a portion of them. Of some 250,000 clones in the sample, over 75% were seen once. The sample consisted of PBMCs or T cells enriched from blood (not recorded which). These receptors were taken from a woman between 45 and 65 years old who had recovered from COVID-19. The CDR3 runs from the conserved cysteine through the conserved F or W. D genes are given only for firm matches. A row's size may be missing; if present it is once, few, many or a size class.

size: .
D: .
V: TRBV2
J: TRBJ2-7
CDR3: CASSIRGEQYF
DNA: TGTGCCAGCAGTATAAGGGGCGAGCAGTACTTC

size: once
D: TRBD2
V: TRBV19
J: TRBJ2-1
CDR3: CASSIGLAGGVSNEQFF
DNA: TGTGCCAGTAGTATAGGACTAGCGGGAGGAGTATCCAATGAGCAGTTCTTC

size: .
D: TRBD1
V: TRBV28
J: TRBJ1-2
CDR3: CASSLIRGRYGYTF
DNA: TGTGCCAGCAGTTTAATCAGGGGGAGGTATGGCTACACCTTC

size: .
D: .
V: TRBV4-2
J: TRBJ1-1
CDR3: CASSQDRNTEAFF
DNA: TGTGCCAGCAGCCAAGACCGGAACACTGAAGCTTTCTTT

size: .
D: .
V: TRBV7-9
J: TRBJ1-2
CDR3: CASSLAREGNGYTF
DNA: TGTGCCAGCAGCTTAGCTCGGGAGGGGAACGGCTACACCTTC

size: .
D: .
V: TRBV7-9
J: TRBJ1-1
CDR3: CASSLARDSKWDTEAFF
DNA: TGTGCCAGCAGCTTAGCCCGGGACTCTAAGTGGGACACTGAAGCTTTCTTT

size: .
D: .
V: TRBV5-1
J: TRBJ2-7
CDR3: CASSLGPGAYEQYF
DNA: TGCGCCAGCAGCTTGGGCCCCGGGGCCTACGAGCAGTACTTC

size: once
D: TRBD1
V: TRBV28
J: TRBJ1-4
CDR3: CASSPSGGTNEKLFF
DNA: TGTGCCAGCAGTCCCTCAGGGGGGACTAATGAAAAACTGTTTTTT

size: .
D: .
V: TRBV2
J: TRBJ2-5
CDR3: CASSADFQETQYF
DNA: TGTGCCAGCAGTGCAGACTTTCAAGAGACCCAGTACTTC

size: .
D: TRBD2
V: TRBV5-1
J: TRBJ2-5
CDR3: CASSLAAGGNQETQYF
DNA: TGCGCCAGCAGCTTGGCGGCGGGAGGTAACCAAGAGACCCAGTACTTC

size: .
D: .
V: TRBV12-3/TRBV12-4
J: TRBJ1-3
CDR3: CASTGFSGNTIYF
DNA: TGTGCCAGCACCGGTTTCTCTGGAAACACCATATATTTT

size: once
D: TRBD1
V: TRBV5-1
J: TRBJ2-7
CDR3: CASSLGDRSGFSYEQYF
DNA: TGCGCCAGCAGCTTGGGGGACAGATCCGGTTTCTCTTACGAGCAGTACTTC

size: .
D: .
V: TRBV7-9
J: TRBJ2-1
CDR3: CASKTGRDEQFF
DNA: TGTGCCAGCAAAACAGGGAGGGATGAGCAGTTCTTC

size: .
D: TRBD2
V: TRBV5-1
J: TRBJ2-3
CDR3: CASSLGLFGRATDTQYF
DNA: TGCGCCAGCAGCTTGGGTCTGTTCGGGAGGGCAACAGATACGCAGTATTTT

size: .
D: .
V: TRBV7-2
J: TRBJ1-3
CDR3: CASSYPLEGIFSGNTIYF
DNA: TGTGCCAGCAGCTACCCGTTGGAGGGAATCTTCTCTGGAAACACCATATATTTT

size: .
D: .
V: TRBV7-3
J: TRBJ2-3
CDR3: CASSPAVTDTQYF
DNA: TGTGCCAGCAGCCCGGCGGTTACAGATACGCAGTATTTT

size: .
D: .
V: TRBV19
J: TRBJ1-5
CDR3: CASSLRGWVDQPQHF
DNA: TGTGCCAGTAGTCTCCGGGGGTGGGTTGACCAGCCCCAGCATTTT

size: few
D: TRBD2
V: TRBV28
J: TRBJ2-3
CDR3: CASRLAGGPDTQYF
DNA: TGTGCCAGCAGACTAGCGGGAGGGCCAGATACGCAGTATTTT

size: .
D: .
V: TRBV19
J: TRBJ1-4
CDR3: CASSTEGHSTNEKLFF
DNA: TGTGCCAGTAGTACCGAAGGACATTCAACTAATGAAAAACTGTTTTTT

size: .
D: .
V: TRBV5-1
J: TRBJ1-4
CDR3: CASSEAAGFNEKLFF
DNA: TGCGCCAGCAGCGAGGCGGCAGGGTTCAATGAAAAACTGTTTTTT

size: .
D: .
V: TRBV12-3/TRBV12-4
J: TRBJ1-2
CDR3: CASSYSGYGYTF
DNA: TGTGCCAGCAGTTATTCGGGTTATGGCTACACCTTC

size: once
D: TRBD2
V: TRBV29-1
J: TRBJ2-7
CDR3: CSVDEASGSSGYEQYF
DNA: TGCAGCGTTGATGAGGCTAGCGGGAGCTCGGGCTACGAGCAGTACTTC

size: .
D: TRBD1
V: TRBV5-4
J: TRBJ1-1
CDR3: CASSLTGVNTEAFF
DNA: TGTGCCAGCAGCTTAACAGGGGTGAACACTGAAGCTTTCTTT

size: once
D: .
V: TRBV28
J: TRBJ2-1
CDR3: CASSSLQLGRYNEQFF
DNA: TGTGCCAGCAGTTCCCTCCAACTTGGGCGATACAATGAGCAGTTCTTC

size: once
D: .
V: TRBV11-2
J: TRBJ2-7
CDR3: CASSKPRDSHREQYF
DNA: TGTGCCAGCAGCAAGCCCCGGGACTCGCACCGCGAGCAGTACTTC

size: .
D: .
V: TRBV7-7
J: TRBJ2-1
CDR3: CASSFGVASYNEQFF
DNA: TGTGCTAGCAGCTTCGGGGTCGCGTCCTACAATGAGCAGTTCTTC

size: .
D: .
V: TRBV6-6
J: TRBJ1-2
CDR3: CASSTIRGYTF
DNA: TGTGCCAGCAGTACCATCAGAGGCTACACCTTC

size: .
D: TRBD1
V: TRBV10-1
J: TRBJ2-7
CDR3: CASKEGKGANEQYF
DNA: TGCGCCAGCAAGGAAGGTAAGGGGGCCAACGAGCAGTACTTC